This T cell receptor beta chain was profiled in a study of OX40 agonist ivuxolimab in advanced cancers. Regarding the research as a whole: Ivuxolimab, which targeted the costimulatory receptor OX40 (CD134), was an agonistic, fully human IgG2 monoclonal antibody. Intravenous ivuxolimab was administered to patients every 2 weeks at six dose levels: 0.01, 0.1, 0.3, 1.5, 3 and 10 mg/kg. Of the approximately 54 patients in dose escalation, about 19 had hepatocellular carcinoma, about 15 had melanoma, 9 had renal cell carcinoma and 9 had head and neck cancer. The dose-escalation cohort was around 83% male with a mean age of approximately 60 years, ranging from roughly 20 to 80. Prior anti-PD-1, anti-PD-L1 or anti-CTLA-4 therapy was permitted, and approximately 41% of dose-escalation patients had received checkpoint inhibitors. Three dose-escalation patients achieved partial responses, one with hepatocellular carcinoma and two with cutaneous melanoma. The point of sequencing TCRbeta in the periphery was to test whether ivuxolimab changed TCR sequence diversity and drove clonal T-cell expansion. The paper reports the monotherapy dose-escalation portion (N ≈ 50 patients) of the phase I ivuxolimab trial.

To sequence the TCRbeta CDR3 region, genomic DNA was isolated from the sorted cells. The immunoSEQ Assay was used for sequencing of TCRbeta CDR3 regions. What TCRdb holds here is the immuneACCESS table cut down to in-frame rearrangements. Part of the clones is not present; checked against another copy, under half of the missing clones reflect an unresolved V gene, and the others are unexplained. This sample is represented by just under 75,000 clones; around 90% of them were singletons. The top ten constitute approximately 0.58% of the sample. The trial excluded patients who had a history of autoimmune disease or who were on systemic immunosuppression. Peripheral blood for TCR sequencing was collected from all dose cohorts at baseline, on cycle 4 day 1, and on cycle 7 day 1. Samples were obtained from an open-label, multicenter, first-in-human phase I dose-escalation trial of ivuxolimab. Adults with locally advanced or metastatic melanoma, renal cell, hepatocellular, or head and neck squamous cell carcinoma were enrolled in the trial. Before TCR sequencing, CD4+ T cells and CD8+ T cells were sorted from peripheral blood as separate populations.

Beyond this particular receptor, the publication reports: At doses of 0.1 to 3.0 mg/kg, clonal expansion of both CD4+ and CD8+ blood T cells was observed from baseline to week 6. After ivuxolimab, CD8+ T cells had more expanded clones than CD4+ T cells on average. Which antigens the clonally expanded peripheral T cells were specific for was not determined. Low levels of normalized T-cell clonal expansion were also shown by some nonresponding patients. In the 0.1-3.0 mg/kg groups, partial responders had among the lowest normalized peripheral clonal expansion, particularly in CD8+ T cells.

From the cysteine up to the phenylalanine, the CDR3 has a length of 13 residues. The entry retains the CDR3 DNA only, 39 bases that are in frame from base 1. The CDR1 and CDR2 encoded by the germline V gene (reference sequence) are MNHNY and SVGAGI. The germline V and J ends show losses of 6 bases and 10 bases respectively, and no gene match explains 10 bases of the junction. Worth noting for this clone: No antigen is known for it. No base qualities exist here, and no much larger clone lies one base off it.

The rearranged chain carries TRBV6-6 and TRBJ2-5; TRBD1 agrees with 8 junctional bases. Sequenced here: CD4+ or CD8+ T cells sorted from blood, sampled in a trial of the OX40 agonist ivuxolimab. The clonotype originates from an adult with an advanced solid tumor such as melanoma, head and neck, liver or kidney cancer. The CDR3 reads as follows: CASRNRDRSGQYF. The sequenced DNA is TGTGCCAGCAGAAACAGGGACAGGTCGGGCCAGTACTTC.